Shown below are 9 T cell receptor beta chains from a single sample sequenced in a study of blood T cell repertoires in COVID-19. Clones were sequenced by immunoSEQ multiplex PCR, and TCRdb holds only the in-frame ones, with some missing. The sample holds roughly 150,000 clones; around nine tenths are singletons and the top ten take 2% to 2.5%. The sample was peripheral blood. The receptors were sampled from a man in his forties or fifties who had recovered from COVID-19.

This clone was seen just once. The rearrangement uses TRBV5-6 and TRBJ1-1; perhaps TRBD1 as D (5 bases). The V gene's germline CDR1 is SGHDT and CDR2 YYEEEE. The CDR3 runs to 17 residues. The V end was cut by 0 bases, the J end by 1 base, with 16 bases between. Written as DNA, the CDR3 is TGTGCCAGCAGCTTGGCCGAGGGAGGGGCAAAGAACACTGAAGCTTTCTTT. This codes for CASSLAEGGAKNTEAFF.

V usage is TRBV5-1 and J usage is TRBJ1-4, with D uncertain. From germline, CDR1 is SGHRS and CDR2 YFSETQ. With 0 bases removed from V and 7 bases from J, the gap between germline ends came to 13 bases. CDR3 length equals 15 residues. The CDR3 sequence: CASSLEDPGGEKLFF. As DNA, the CDR3 is TGCGCCAGCAGCTTGGAGGATCCCGGAGGTGAAAAACTGTTTTTT.

The chain recombines TRBV15 with TRBJ1-2; D may be TRBD1 (6 bases). Germline assignment: CDR1 LNHNV and CDR2 YYDKDF (reference sequence). The CDR3 consists of 14 residues. The ends were cut back, 0 bases at V and 4 bases at J, with 9 bases in the middle. DNA for the CDR3: TGTGCCACCAGCAGAGAAGGGGGTCTCTATGGCTACACCTTC. Amino acids: CATSREGGLYGYTF.

This clone appeared once. The gene calls are TRBV7-9 and TRBJ2-5; D gene uncertain. This CDR3 has 12 residues. V lost 4 bases and J lost 1, with 4 bases in between. The germline V gene encodes CDR1 SEHNR and CDR2 FQNEAQ (reference sequence). CDR3 nucleotides: TGTGCCAGCAGCTACAGCCAAGAGACCCAGTACTTC. Its translation is CASSYSQETQYF.

This chain uses TRBV5-1 with TRBJ2-1; tentatively, D is TRBD1 (6 bases). V lost 0 bases, J lost 2 bases, and 9 bases lay in between. CDR1 is SGHRS and CDR2 is YFSETQ in the germline V gene. This CDR3 comprises 15 residues. DNA for the CDR3: TGCGCCAGCAGCTTGGGGCAGGGGCCCTACAATGAGCAGTTCTTC. Protein: CASSLGQGPYNEQFF.

This clone is a singleton in its sample. The V call is TRBV7-2, the J call TRBJ1-2, with D possibly matching TRBD1 (5 bases). The CDR3 is made up of 14 amino acids. Germline CDR1 and CDR2: SGHTA and FQGNSA. Trimming stripped 1 base from V and 1 base from J, with 7 bases between. The CDR3 sequence: CASSLGQYNYGYTF. The CDR3 DNA reads as TGTGCCAGCAGCTTAGGACAGTATAACTATGGCTACACCTTC.

The chain is built from TRBV7-2 and TRBJ1-4, with 9 bases aligning to TRBD1. Germline-derived CDR1 and CDR2 are SGHTA and FQGNSA. The CDR3 extends over 17 amino acids. Unmatched junction bases numbered 10, after V lost 1 base and J lost 7 bases. The CDR3 coding sequence is TGTGCCAGCAGCTTAGGGGGGTTACAGGGGGCCGGTGAAAAACTGTTTTTT. Its translation: CASSLGGLQGAGEKLFF.

The chain combines TRBV18 with TRBJ1-5; 8 bases match TRBD1. CDR1 and CDR2 (germline): KGHSH, LQKENI. The J segment lost 3 bases and the V segment lost 4 bases, leaving 5 bases of the junction unmatched. The CDR3 runs to 15 residues. CDR3 region: CASSLGTGTNQPQHF. The CDR3 DNA sequence: TGTGCCAGCTCACTCGGGACAGGTACCAATCAGCCCCAGCATTTT.

This sequence joins TRBV19 and TRBJ1-5; D call uncertain. CDR3 length: 12 amino acids. The germline V gene has CDR1 LNHDA and CDR2 SQIVND (reference sequence). V lost 3 bases and J lost 6, with 6 bases in between. The DNA of the CDR3 is TGTGCCAGTAGTATTGGAGTTCAGCCCCAGCATTTT. This encodes CASSIGVQPQHF.